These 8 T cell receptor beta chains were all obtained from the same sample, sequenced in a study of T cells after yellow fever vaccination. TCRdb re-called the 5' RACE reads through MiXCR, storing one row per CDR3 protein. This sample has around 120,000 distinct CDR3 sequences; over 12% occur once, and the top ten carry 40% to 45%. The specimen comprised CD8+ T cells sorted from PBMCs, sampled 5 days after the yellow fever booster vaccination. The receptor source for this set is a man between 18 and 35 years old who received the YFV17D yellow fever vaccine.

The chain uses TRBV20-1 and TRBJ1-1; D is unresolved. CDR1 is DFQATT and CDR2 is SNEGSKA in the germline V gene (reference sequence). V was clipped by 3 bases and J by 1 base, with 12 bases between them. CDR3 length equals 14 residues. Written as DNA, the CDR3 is TGCAGTGCTAGTAGAGACTTTGGGAACACTGAAGCTTTCTTT. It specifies CSASRDFGNTEAFF.

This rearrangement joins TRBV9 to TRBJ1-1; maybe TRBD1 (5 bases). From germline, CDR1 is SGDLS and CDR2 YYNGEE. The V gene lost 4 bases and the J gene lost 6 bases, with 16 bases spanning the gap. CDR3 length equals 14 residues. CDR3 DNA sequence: TGTGCCAGCAGCCACATGGAGGGGCTTGCTGAAGCTTTCTTT. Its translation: CASSHMEGLAEAFF.

The CDR3 DNA sequence: TGTGCCAGCAGTGAAGTGTCTCGGGTAGATACGCAGTATTTT. Protein product: CASSEVSRVDTQYF. The chain joins TRBV12-3 or TRBV12-4 to TRBJ2-3; D unclear. The CDR3 runs to 14 residues. Trimming cost V 5 bases and J 5 bases, with 14 bases left between them.

The CDR3: CASSQGGGYNEQFF. The CDR3 DNA follows: TGTGCCAGCAGCCAGGGAGGGGGCTACAATGAGCAGTTCTTC. The chain uses TRBV12-3 or TRBV12-4 and TRBJ2-1, with D maybe TRBD2 (7 bases). This CDR3 region has 14 residues. With 6 bases removed from V and 3 bases from J, the gap between germline ends came to 12 bases.

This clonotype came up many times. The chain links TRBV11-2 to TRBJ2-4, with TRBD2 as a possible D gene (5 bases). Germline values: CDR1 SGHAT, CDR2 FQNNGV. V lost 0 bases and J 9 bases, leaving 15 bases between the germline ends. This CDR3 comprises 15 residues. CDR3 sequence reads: CASSLDLYQRRIQYF. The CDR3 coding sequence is TGTGCCAGCAGCTTAGATCTGTACCAGCGGCGCATTCAGTACTTC.

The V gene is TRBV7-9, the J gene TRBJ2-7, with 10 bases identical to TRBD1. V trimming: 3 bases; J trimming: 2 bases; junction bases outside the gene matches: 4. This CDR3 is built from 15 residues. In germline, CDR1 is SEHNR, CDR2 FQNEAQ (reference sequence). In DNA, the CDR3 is TGTGCCAGCAGCTTGACAGGGGGCTTCGCCTACGAGCAGTACGTC. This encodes CASSLTGGFAYEQYV.

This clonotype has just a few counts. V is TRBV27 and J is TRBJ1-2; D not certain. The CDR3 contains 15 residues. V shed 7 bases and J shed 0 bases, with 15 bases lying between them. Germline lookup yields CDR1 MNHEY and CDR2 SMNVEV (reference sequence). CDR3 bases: TGTGCCAGCACGGGCGACATCGACTCTAACTATGGCTACACCTTC. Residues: CASTGDIDSNYGYTF.

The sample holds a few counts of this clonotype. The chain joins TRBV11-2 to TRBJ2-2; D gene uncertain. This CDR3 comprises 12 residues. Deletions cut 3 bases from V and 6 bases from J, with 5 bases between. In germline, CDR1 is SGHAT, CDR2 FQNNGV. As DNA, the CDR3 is TGTGCCAGCAGCTTTTCTCCCGGGGAGCTGTTTTTT. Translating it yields CASSFSPGELFF.